This T cell receptor (beta chain) stems from a study of cytomegalovirus exposure and HLA in healthy donors. Overall study context: Both the 120 validation repertoires and the 600 to 700 first-cohort repertoires used the same platform, as reported by a later analysis.

General study points: Diagnosis of cytomegalovirus status made by the classifier reportedly showed high specificity and sensitivity. The TCR clusters that emerged in the first cohort tended, a later analysis found, to co-occur in the approximately 110 validation repertoires. It was approximately 160 TCR beta chains that were listed as cytomegalovirus-associated.

On this clone itself: Its antigen is as yet unknown.

Produced via immunoSEQ multiplex PCR; TCRdb's table is partial and in-frame only. The repertoire includes under 95,000 clones, around 94% of them detected once, and 2% to 2.5% sits in the top ten. Sequencing input: PBMCs. The source is a woman between 18 and 30 years old in good health and CMV-seronegative.

The CDR3, as DNA: TGTGCCAGCCCGGGGGGGACAATTCGCAATGAGCAGTTCTTC. This encodes CASPGGTIRNEQFF. The J gene is TRBJ2-1, the V gene TRBV6-4, with 8 bases fitting TRBD2. Germline CDR1 is MRHNA and CDR2 is SNTAGT. V lost 8 bases to trimming and J lost 6 bases; unmatched junction nucleotides: 9. The length of the CDR3 is 14 residues.